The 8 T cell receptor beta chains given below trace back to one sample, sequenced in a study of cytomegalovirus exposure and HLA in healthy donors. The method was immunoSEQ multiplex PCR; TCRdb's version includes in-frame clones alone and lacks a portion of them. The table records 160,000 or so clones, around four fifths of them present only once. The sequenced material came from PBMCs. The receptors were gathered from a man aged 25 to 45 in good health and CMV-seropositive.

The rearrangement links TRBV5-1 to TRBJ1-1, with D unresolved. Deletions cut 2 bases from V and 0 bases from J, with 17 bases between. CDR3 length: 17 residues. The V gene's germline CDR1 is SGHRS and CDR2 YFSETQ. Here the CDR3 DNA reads TGCGCCAGCAGCTTCTCCGGCACAGCTTCCATGAACACTGAAGCTTTCTTT. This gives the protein CASSFSGTASMNTEAFF.

The CDR3 region is CASSLLAGGLETQYF. The CDR3 DNA follows: TGTGCCAGCAGCTTGTTGGCGGGGGGGCTGGAGACCCAGTACTTC. V usage is TRBV5-6 and J usage is TRBJ2-5; 9 positions agree with TRBD2. Germline-derived CDR1 and CDR2 are SGHDT and YYEEEE. V lost 1 base to trimming and J lost 5 bases; unmatched junction nucleotides: 6. CDR3 length: 15 amino acids.

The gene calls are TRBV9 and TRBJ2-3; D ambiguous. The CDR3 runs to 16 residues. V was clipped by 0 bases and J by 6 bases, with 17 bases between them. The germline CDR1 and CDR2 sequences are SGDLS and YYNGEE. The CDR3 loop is CASSVASLSYRDTQYF. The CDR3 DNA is TGTGCCAGCAGCGTAGCCTCCCTTAGTTACCGCGATACGCAGTATTTT.

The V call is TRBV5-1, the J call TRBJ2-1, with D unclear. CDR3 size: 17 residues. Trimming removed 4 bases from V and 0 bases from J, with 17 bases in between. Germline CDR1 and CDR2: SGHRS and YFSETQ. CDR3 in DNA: TGCGCCAGCAGCCTTAAGTTGGGCCTAAGCTCCTACAATGAGCAGTTCTTC. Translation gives CASSLKLGLSSYNEQFF.

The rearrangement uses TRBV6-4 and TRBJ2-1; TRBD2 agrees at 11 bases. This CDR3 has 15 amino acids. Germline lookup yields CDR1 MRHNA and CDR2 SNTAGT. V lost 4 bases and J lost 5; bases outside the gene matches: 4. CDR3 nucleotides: TGTGCCAGCAGTGCTACACTAGCGGGGGACAATGAGCAGTTCTTC. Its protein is CASSATLAGDNEQFF.

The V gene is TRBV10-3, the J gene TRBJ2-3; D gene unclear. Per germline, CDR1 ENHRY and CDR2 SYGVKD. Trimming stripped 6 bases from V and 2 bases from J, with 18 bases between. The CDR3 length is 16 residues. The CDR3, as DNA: TGTGCCATCAGCTTTACGTCAGTCCTTATCACAGATACGCAGTATTTT. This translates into CAISFTSVLITDTQYF.

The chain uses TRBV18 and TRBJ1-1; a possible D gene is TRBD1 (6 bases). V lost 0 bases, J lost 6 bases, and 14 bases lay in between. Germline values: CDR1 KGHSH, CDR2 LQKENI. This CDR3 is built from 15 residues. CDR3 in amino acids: CASSPPLGGSAEAFF. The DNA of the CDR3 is TGTGCCAGCTCACCACCGCTTGGGGGCTCGGCTGAAGCTTTCTTT.

CDR3 residues: CASSLQGARTQYF. CDR3 DNA: TGTGCCAGCAGCTTACAGGGGGCACGGACCCAGTACTTC. V and J are TRBV11-3 and TRBJ2-5, with 8 bases that match TRBD1. CDR3 length: 13 residues. V shed 2 bases and J 7 bases; nucleotides not matched to a gene: 3. CDR1 is SGHNT and CDR2 is YENEEA in the germline V gene. The variable domain in full, completed from reference TRBV11-3 and TRBJ2-5, reads EAGVVQSPRYKIIEKKQPVAFWCNPISGHNTLYWYLQNLGQGPELLIRYENEEAVDDSQLPKDRFSAERLKGVDSTLKIQPAELGDSAVYLCASSLQGARTQYFGPGTRLLVL.